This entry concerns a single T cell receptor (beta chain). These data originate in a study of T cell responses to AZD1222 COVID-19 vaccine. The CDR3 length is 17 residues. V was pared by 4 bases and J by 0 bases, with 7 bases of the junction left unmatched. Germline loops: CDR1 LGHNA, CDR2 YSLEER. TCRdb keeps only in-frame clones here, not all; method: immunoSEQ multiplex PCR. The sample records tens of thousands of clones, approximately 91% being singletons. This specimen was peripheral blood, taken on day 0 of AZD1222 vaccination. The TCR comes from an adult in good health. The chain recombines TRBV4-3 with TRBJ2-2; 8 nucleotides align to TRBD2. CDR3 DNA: TGCGCCAGCAGCCCCTTGGGCGGGGGGCCGAACACCGGGGAGCTGTTTTTT. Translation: CASSPLGGGPNTGELFF.